These T cell receptor beta chains were read from a single sample in a study of identical twins. One entry per CDR3 protein, called by TCRdb with MiXCR from the 5' RACE reads. The table includes a few hundred thousand distinct CDR3 sequences, less than 9.5% detected once. These same data were also listed under a study on yellow fever vaccine responses in identical twins.

Sequencing was carried out using CD8+ T cells sorted from blood. The origin of the receptors is a woman aged 18-35 years in good health. CDR3s include the opening cysteine and the closing phenylalanine or tryptophan.

V: TRBV27
CDR3: CASTQGSSYNEQFF

V: TRBV7-2
CDR3: CASSFPGTTETYEQYF

V: TRBV4-2
CDR3: CASSLYHSGANVLTF

V: TRBV28
CDR3: CASSLAGGPDTQYF

V: TRBV29-1
CDR3: CSVEDQAGGGTDTQYF

V: TRBV15
CDR3: CATSGGLSGETQYF

V: TRBV15
CDR3: CATSRGPGDTSYF

V: TRBV27
CDR3: CASSYFPNDEQYF

V: TRBV19
CDR3: CASSISSGSNQPQHF

V: TRBV6-2/TRBV6-3
CDR3: CASSYSLGRGDTEAFF

V: TRBV7-8
CDR3: CASSLYEWLGVVLGPDTQYF

V: TRBV10-3
CDR3: CAISELPGLETSTDTQYF

V: TRBV24-1
CDR3: CATSDLSYTEAFF

V: TRBV15
CDR3: CATSSVNTEAFF

V: TRBV19
CDR3: CASSHPGQTDYEQYF

V: TRBV2
CDR3: CASSGEASSYEQYF

V: TRBV7-8
CDR3: CASSINLDPAEQYF

V: TRBV29-1
CDR3: CSVDSVSRTSGGRFSTDTQYF

V: TRBV7-3
CDR3: CASSLTAETDTQYF

V: TRBV7-9
CDR3: CASSPSQSAGREQFF

V: TRBV29-1
CDR3: CSVEGGTEPTYEQYF

V: TRBV11-2
CDR3: CASSVLVETQYF

V: TRBV3-1
CDR3: CASSQDTGGSTDTQYF

V: TRBV5-5
CDR3: CASSPYPPGNTEAFF

V: TRBV4-2
CDR3: CASSQGWTGSSYEQYF

V: TRBV6-5
CDR3: CASSYTTGDEVPQHF

V: TRBV5-4
CDR3: CASSRSRDEQYF